These T cell receptor beta chains were read from a single sample in a study of CD8 T cells in ankylosing spondylitis. MiXCR was run by TCRdb on the 5' RACE reads, yielding one entry per CDR3 protein. The sample contains roughly 230,000 distinct CDR3 sequences, 15% to 20% of which appear only once. Input material: blood, either unsorted or a sorted T cell fraction (not recorded which). These receptors all come from a male donor with ankylosing spondylitis or in good health (not recorded which). CDR3s include the opening cysteine and the closing phenylalanine or tryptophan. Each record gives: J gene, V gene, CDR3 protein.

j_gene: TRBJ2-2; v_gene: TRBV12-3/TRBV12-4; CDR3aa: CASSRSSTSELVGELFF
j_gene: TRBJ2-2; v_gene: TRBV29-1; CDR3aa: CSVEVANTGELFF
j_gene: TRBJ1-4; v_gene: TRBV10-2; CDR3aa: CASSAEPWGEKLFF
j_gene: TRBJ2-5; v_gene: TRBV4-3; CDR3aa: CASSQDRGGLSETQYF
j_gene: TRBJ2-7; v_gene: TRBV28; CDR3aa: CASSFGLALLYEQYF
j_gene: TRBJ1-1; v_gene: TRBV6-1; CDR3aa: CASSETELNTEAFF
j_gene: TRBJ2-7; v_gene: TRBV7-8; CDR3aa: CASSSRGQGPYSYEQYF
j_gene: TRBJ2-1; v_gene: TRBV3-1; CDR3aa: CASSQARRVNNEQFF
j_gene: TRBJ2-3; v_gene: TRBV7-8; CDR3aa: CASSHLQGAFWTDTQYF
j_gene: TRBJ2-3; v_gene: TRBV25-1; CDR3aa: CASSEYGTGAVTQYF
j_gene: TRBJ2-1; v_gene: TRBV27; CDR3aa: CASSHASGQTYNEQFF
j_gene: TRBJ2-1; v_gene: TRBV4-2; CDR3aa: CASSPGSVAGGVEQFF
j_gene: TRBJ2-1; v_gene: TRBV7-2; CDR3aa: CASSSSSGPSNEQFF
j_gene: TRBJ2-3; v_gene: TRBV7-9; CDR3aa: CASSWDDSGSRADTQYF
j_gene: TRBJ2-1; v_gene: TRBV7-6; CDR3aa: CASSKTSGSDYNEQFF
j_gene: TRBJ1-3; v_gene: TRBV5-8; CDR3aa: CASSLTGDGNTIYF
j_gene: TRBJ2-5; v_gene: TRBV12-5; CDR3aa: CASGLPEEEETQYF
j_gene: TRBJ2-7; v_gene: TRBV2; CDR3aa: CASSEARGYEQYF
j_gene: TRBJ2-7; v_gene: TRBV2; CDR3aa: CASSLPGLEYEQYF
j_gene: TRBJ2-1; v_gene: TRBV2; CDR3aa: CASSERTSGSDEQFF
j_gene: TRBJ2-1; v_gene: TRBV5-1; CDR3aa: CASSGGERVSYNEQFF
j_gene: TRBJ1-1; v_gene: TRBV6-1; CDR3aa: CASSNGQGHVAEAFF
j_gene: TRBJ2-3; v_gene: TRBV27; CDR3aa: CASVRGSGDTQYF
j_gene: TRBJ2-7; v_gene: TRBV20-1; CDR3aa: CSARRDDEQYF
j_gene: TRBJ2-3; v_gene: TRBV9; CDR3aa: CASSREGTGTDTQYF
j_gene: TRBJ1-5; v_gene: TRBV4-1; CDR3aa: CASSQGDREGQPQHF
j_gene: TRBJ2-3; v_gene: TRBV27; CDR3aa: CASRPQGSRGDTQYF
j_gene: TRBJ1-1; v_gene: TRBV6-1; CDR3aa: CASSLAGGSGTEAFF
j_gene: TRBJ2-7; v_gene: TRBV6-1; CDR3aa: CASKFSGWHEQYF
j_gene: TRBJ2-1; v_gene: TRBV6-5; CDR3aa: CASSYSPGGMNEQFF
j_gene: TRBJ2-2; v_gene: TRBV7-3; CDR3aa: CASSLDVGELFF
j_gene: TRBJ2-5; v_gene: TRBV4-3; CDR3aa: CASSQGLEEGGRETQYF
j_gene: TRBJ1-4; v_gene: TRBV11-3; CDR3aa: CASSSSPGEKLFF
j_gene: TRBJ2-1; v_gene: TRBV7-9; CDR3aa: CASIRGTDADREQFF
j_gene: TRBJ2-4; v_gene: TRBV12-3/TRBV12-4; CDR3aa: CASSAGGAKNIQYF
j_gene: TRBJ2-5; v_gene: TRBV20-1; CDR3aa: CSARDLSGRALETQYF
j_gene: TRBJ2-7; v_gene: TRBV20-1; CDR3aa: CSARDQGASYEQYF
j_gene: TRBJ2-7; v_gene: TRBV7-2; CDR3aa: CASMVTGGPYEQYF
j_gene: TRBJ2-7; v_gene: TRBV7-3; CDR3aa: CASSSPGEEQYF
j_gene: TRBJ2-7; v_gene: TRBV6-5; CDR3aa: CASTYMYEQYF
j_gene: TRBJ2-1; v_gene: TRBV7-9; CDR3aa: CASSSRFVYQGYEQFF
j_gene: TRBJ2-1; v_gene: TRBV4-2; CDR3aa: CASSQVRELAGGPNEQFF
j_gene: TRBJ2-1; v_gene: TRBV7-9; CDR3aa: CASSGPGQGMYNEQFF
j_gene: TRBJ1-4; v_gene: TRBV10-3; CDR3aa: CAISESEDNNEKLFF
j_gene: TRBJ2-1; v_gene: TRBV4-2; CDR3aa: CASSQRVGRVGAEQFF
j_gene: TRBJ2-4; v_gene: TRBV20-1; CDR3aa: CSASKPMTVKNIQYF
j_gene: TRBJ2-4; v_gene: TRBV4-3; CDR3aa: CASSQDSGNKNIQYF
j_gene: TRBJ2-1; v_gene: TRBV7-9; CDR3aa: CASSLNPGGPASEQFF
j_gene: TRBJ2-7; v_gene: TRBV29-1; CDR3aa: CSVGSWGSYEQYF
j_gene: TRBJ2-1; v_gene: TRBV29-1; CDR3aa: CSVEVGPYSEQFF
j_gene: TRBJ2-5; v_gene: TRBV4-3; CDR3aa: CASSQDALARETQYF